Shown below are 21 T cell receptor beta chains from a single sample sequenced in a study of blood T cell repertoires in COVID-19. Profiling relied on immunoSEQ multiplex PCR, and the TCRdb table lists in-frame clones only, not all of them. The data hold about 140,000 clones, with over 70% observed a single time. Sequencing was performed on PBMCs or T cells enriched from blood (not recorded which). The receptor set was obtained from a man aged 55 to 70 who had recovered from COVID-19.

The chain is built from TRBV7-6 and TRBJ2-5; TRBD2 agrees at 7 bases. This CDR3 has 15 amino acids. Germline V lookup: CDR1 SGHVS, CDR2 FNYEAQ. Unmatched junction bases numbered 3, after V lost 1 base and J lost 1 base. CDR3 protein: CASSLGSGAQETQYF. CDR3 DNA sequence: TGTGCCAGCAGCTTAGGCAGCGGGGCCCAAGAGACCCAGTACTTC.

The chain combines TRBV15 with TRBJ2-1; 9 positions match TRBD1. Germline trimming cut 2 bases from V and 3 bases from J; bases unmatched to any gene: 5. CDR3 size: 16 residues. Germline CDR1 LNHNV, CDR2 YYDKDF (reference sequence). CDR3 amino acids: CATSRQDRGDYNEQFF. The CDR3 bases are TGTGCCACCAGCAGACAAGACAGGGGGGACTACAATGAGCAGTTCTTC.

This chain uses TRBV5-4 with TRBJ1-2, with a weak D call TRBD1 (6 bases). The germline V gene encodes CDR1 SGHNT and CDR2 YYREEE (reference sequence). The CDR3 sequence is 15 residues long. Trimming shortened V by 4 bases and J by 7 bases, and 20 bases separated the two germline ends. For the CDR3, the DNA is TGTGCCAGCAGCCCCCAAAACGGGGGGCGAAGTGGCTACACCTTC. This encodes CASSPQNGGRSGYTF.

The rearrangement uses TRBV28 and TRBJ1-3; tentative D call: TRBD1 (5 bases). Looked up from germline, CDR1 is MDHEN and CDR2 is SYDVKM. There are 16 residues in the CDR3. Trimming cost V 5 bases and J 0 bases, with 14 bases left between them. CDR3 DNA sequence: TGTGCCAGCAGTCCGCGGGGGGTGAGCTCTGGAAACACCATATATTTT. Protein: CASSPRGVSSGNTIYF. The whole variable domain, remainder taken from reference TRBV28 and TRBJ1-3, is DVKVTQSSRYLVKRTGEKVFLECVQDMDHENMFWYRQDPGLGLRLIYFSYDVKMKEKGDIPEGYSVSREKKERFSLILESASTNQTSMYLCASSPRGVSSGNTIYFGEGSWLTVV.

The gene calls are TRBV19 and TRBJ1-6; possibly TRBD1 for D (5 bases). Per the germline V gene, CDR1 is LNHDA and CDR2 is SQIVND (reference sequence). V lost 5 bases, J lost 8 bases, and 16 bases lay in between. The CDR3 is made up of 15 amino acids. The CDR3 loop reads CASSGQGRVDSPLHF. CDR3 sequence (DNA): TGTGCCAGTAGTGGTCAGGGAAGGGTTGATTCACCCCTCCACTTT.

The chain couples TRBV18 to TRBJ2-7, with 9 bases aligning to TRBD1. The germline CDR1 and CDR2 sequences are KGHSH and LQKENI. The junction had 18 bases not matched to a gene; V was cut back by 6 bases and J by 6 bases. The CDR3 is 17 amino acids. The CDR3 DNA sequence: TGTGCCAGCTCCCCAAAAGACTCCGGGACAGGGTTCTCCGAGCAGTACTTC. Its translation is CASSPKDSGTGFSEQYF. Full variable domain (outside the CDR3, taken from reference TRBV18 and TRBJ2-7): NAGVMQNPRHLVRRRGQEARLRCSPMKGHSHVYWYRQLPEEGLKFMVYLQKENIIDESGMPKERFSAEFPKEGPSILRIQQVVRGDSAAYFCASSPKDSGTGFSEQYFGPGTRLTVT.

The rearrangement uses TRBV5-4 and TRBJ2-2; possible D gene TRBD2, 6 bases. The V end lost 0 bases, the J end lost 1 base, and 7 bases lay between the germline ends. CDR3 size: 15 residues. Germline CDR1 and CDR2: SGHNT and YYREEE (reference sequence). CDR3 sequence reads: CASSLAGGNTGELFF. The DNA of the CDR3 is TGTGCCAGCAGCTTGGCCGGGGGGAACACCGGGGAGCTGTTTTTT.

The rearrangement joins TRBV6-6 to TRBJ2-7, with 14 positions matching TRBD2. CDR3 length: 17 amino acids. V gave up 5 bases and J gave up 2 bases; unmatched junction bases: 8. Germline-derived CDR1 and CDR2 are MNHNY and SVGAGI (reference sequence). The CDR3 sequence is CASSADRLAGGAYEQYF. The CDR3 region has the DNA TGTGCCAGCAGTGCTGACCGACTAGCGGGGGGGGCCTACGAGCAGTACTTC.

The rearrangement uses TRBV5-4 and TRBJ1-2, with 10 bases aligning to TRBD1. The CDR3 contains 15 residues. Trimming at V came to 1 base and at J to 7 bases, leaving 7 bases not matched to a gene. Germline lookup yields CDR1 SGHNT and CDR2 YYREEE (reference sequence). The CDR3 loop is CASSLPGQGISGYTF. As DNA, the CDR3 is TGTGCCAGCAGCTTGCCGGGACAGGGGATTTCTGGCTACACCTTC.

The rearrangement uses TRBV29-1 and TRBJ2-5, with 9 positions matching TRBD1. Trimming at V came to 8 bases and at J to 4 bases, leaving 17 bases not matched to a gene. CDR1 is SQVTM, CDR2 ANQGSEA, per germline. This CDR3 comprises 16 residues. The CDR3 loop is CSLTGGTGQALETQYF. In DNA form, the CDR3 reads TGCAGCCTGACAGGGGGGACAGGGCAGGCTTTAGAGACCCAGTACTTC.

This sequence joins TRBV7-6 and TRBJ2-2, with TRBD1 identical over 7 bases. With 5 bases clipped from V and 2 bases from J, the junction kept 5 bases outside the gene matches. Germline V gene data show CDR1 as SGHVS and CDR2 as FNYEAQ. This CDR3 region has 15 residues. Here the CDR3 DNA reads TGTGCCAGCAGCCACAACAGGGGTAACACCGGGGAGCTGTTTTTT. Encoded protein: CASSHNRGNTGELFF.

The chain is built from TRBV4-1 and TRBJ1-2, with D possibly being TRBD1 (5 bases). The V end was cut by 0 bases, the J end by 7 bases, with 18 bases between. Per germline, CDR1 MGHRA and CDR2 YSYEKL. This CDR3 contains 16 residues. The chain's CDR3 is CASSQDGWGVTPGYTF. CDR3 nucleotide sequence: TGCGCCAGCAGCCAAGATGGCTGGGGGGTTACCCCTGGCTACACCTTC.

The V gene is TRBV11-3, the J gene TRBJ2-1, with D uncertain. Germline CDR1 reads SGHNT; CDR2 reads YENEEA. CDR3 length: 15 residues. V was shortened by 0 bases and J by 0 bases, with 6 bases between the two germline ends. The CDR3 is CASSLEFGSYNEQFF. DNA for the CDR3: TGTGCCAGCAGCTTAGAATTCGGCTCCTACAATGAGCAGTTCTTC.

The chain joins TRBV7-3 to TRBJ2-3; 7 positions match TRBD2. The CDR3 loop spans 15 amino acids. The germline V gene has CDR1 SGHTA and CDR2 FQGTGA. The ends lost 7 bases at V and 2 bases at J; junction bases unmatched: 9. CDR3 residues: CASKMTSRDTDTQYF. The CDR3, as DNA: TGTGCCAGCAAAATGACTAGCCGAGACACAGATACGCAGTATTTT.

The V gene is TRBV27, the J gene TRBJ2-7; 7 bases are a match to TRBD1. The CDR3 loop spans 13 amino acids. Germline loops: CDR1 MNHEY, CDR2 SMNVEV (reference sequence). V gave up 2 bases and J gave up 3 bases; unmatched junction bases: 1. CDR3 bases: TGTGCCAGCAGTTTACCAGGGGGCTACGAGCAGTACTTC. This codes for CASSLPGGYEQYF.

The chain employs TRBV11-2 and TRBJ2-1, with TRBD1 matching 10 bases. The V gene's germline CDR1 is SGHAT and CDR2 FQNNGV. This CDR3 has 15 residues. V lost 5 bases, J lost 5 bases, and 6 bases stayed unmatched. CDR3 nucleotides: TGTGCCAGCAGCATTCGACAGGGGGCTAACAATGAGCAGTTCTTC. It codes for CASSIRQGANNEQFF.

A single count supports this clone. The genes are TRBV5-5 and TRBJ1-1; tentatively, D is TRBD1 (5 bases). Trimming cost V 0 bases and J 7 bases, with 19 bases left between them. In germline, CDR1 is SGHKS, CDR2 YYEKEE (reference sequence). The CDR3 runs to 16 residues. In DNA, the CDR3 is TGTGCCAGCAGCTTGGGCCCCGGGCAGGGAGGCGGTGAAGCTTTCTTT. Encoded protein: CASSLGPGQGGGEAFF.

The rearrangement uses TRBV19 and TRBJ2-7, with 10 bases fitting TRBD2. Per germline, CDR1 LNHDA and CDR2 SQIVND (reference sequence). Unmatched junction bases numbered 9, after V lost 4 bases and J lost 6 bases. This CDR3 is 15 amino acids long. The CDR3 region is CASSTIAGGSGEQYF. For the CDR3, the DNA is TGTGCCAGTAGTACAATAGCGGGAGGATCGGGCGAGCAGTACTTC.

The V and J genes are TRBV5-4 and TRBJ1-2; D perhaps matches TRBD1 (6 bases). Germline CDR1 is SGHNT and CDR2 is YYREEE (reference sequence). The CDR3 runs 15 residues. V lost 2 bases and J lost 4, with 15 bases in between. CDR3 nucleotides: TGTGCCAGCAGCTTTCCAGGGGCTCGGGGCTATGGCTACACCTTC. Translated, it gives CASSFPGARGYGYTF.

The CDR3 reads CASSRGDRGGDNYGYTF. The DNA for the CDR3 is TGTGCCAGCAGCCGGGGGGACAGGGGAGGGGACAACTATGGCTACACCTTC. The chain links TRBV28 to TRBJ1-2; 10 bases line up with TRBD1. Germline V gene sequence: CDR1 MDHEN, CDR2 SYDVKM. This CDR3 comprises 17 residues. Germline trimming cut 6 bases from V and 2 bases from J; bases unmatched to any gene: 12.

The V and J genes are TRBV24-1 and TRBJ2-7; the D gene is possibly TRBD1 (5 bases). V shed 4 bases and J shed 9 bases, with 18 bases lying between them. The CDR3 runs to 14 residues. Per the germline V gene, CDR1 is KGHDR and CDR2 is SFDVKD. The CDR3, as DNA: TGTGCCACCAGTGACACCAAGGACGGACAAAGGCAGTACTTC. The encoded protein is CATSDTKDGQRQYF.